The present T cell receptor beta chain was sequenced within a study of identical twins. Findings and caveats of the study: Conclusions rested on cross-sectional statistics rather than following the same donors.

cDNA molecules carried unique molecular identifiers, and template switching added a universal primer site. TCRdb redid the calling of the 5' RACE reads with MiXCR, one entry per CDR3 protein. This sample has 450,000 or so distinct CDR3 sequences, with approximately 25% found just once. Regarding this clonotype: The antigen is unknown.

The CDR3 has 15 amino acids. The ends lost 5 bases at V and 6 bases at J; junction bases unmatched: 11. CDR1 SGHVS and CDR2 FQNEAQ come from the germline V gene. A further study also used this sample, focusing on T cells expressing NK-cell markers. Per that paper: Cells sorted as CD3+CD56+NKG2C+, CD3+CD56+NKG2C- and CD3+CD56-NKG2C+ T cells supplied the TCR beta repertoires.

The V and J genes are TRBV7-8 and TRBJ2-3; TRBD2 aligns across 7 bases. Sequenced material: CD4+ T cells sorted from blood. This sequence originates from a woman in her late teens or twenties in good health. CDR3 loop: CASSPLRLAGDTQYF. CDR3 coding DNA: TGTGCCAGCAGCCCACTCCGACTAGCAGGGGATACGCAGTATTTT. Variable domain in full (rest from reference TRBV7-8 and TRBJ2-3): GAGVSQSPRYKVAKRGQDVALRCDPISGHVSLFWYQQALGQGPEFLTYFQNEAQLDKSGLPSDRFFAERPEGSVSTLKIQRTQQEDSAVYLCASSPLRLAGDTQYFGPGTRLTVL.